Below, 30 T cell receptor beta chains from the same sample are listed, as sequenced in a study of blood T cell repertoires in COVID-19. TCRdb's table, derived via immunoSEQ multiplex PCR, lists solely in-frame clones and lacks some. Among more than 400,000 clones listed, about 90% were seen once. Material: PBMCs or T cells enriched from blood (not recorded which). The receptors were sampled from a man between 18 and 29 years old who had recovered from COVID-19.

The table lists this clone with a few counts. The chain's CDR3 is CASSQDPAGRGNQPQHF. In DNA, the CDR3 is TGTGCCAGCAGCCAAGATCCGGCAGGGCGGGGGAATCAGCCCCAGCATTTT. The chain has TRBV4-2 and TRBJ1-5, with D tentatively TRBD1 (5 bases). V lost 0 bases and J 4 bases, leaving 16 bases between the germline ends. CDR3 length: 17 amino acids. Germline values: CDR1 LGHNA, CDR2 YNFKEQ.

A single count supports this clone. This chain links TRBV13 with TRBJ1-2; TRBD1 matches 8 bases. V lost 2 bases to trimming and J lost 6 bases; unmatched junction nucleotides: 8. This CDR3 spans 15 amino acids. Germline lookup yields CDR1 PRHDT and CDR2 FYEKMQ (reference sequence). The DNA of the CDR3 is TGTGCCAGCAGCTTATTCTCAGGGGGCGATCATGGCTACACCTTC. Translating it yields CASSLFSGGDHGYTF.

CDR3 sequence reads: CASSPDLQGWTEAFF. CDR3 sequence (DNA): TGTGCCAGCAGCCCCGACCTACAGGGGTGGACTGAAGCTTTCTTT. The V and J genes are TRBV7-8 and TRBJ1-1, with 7 bases aligning to TRBD1. The junction had 11 bases not matched to a gene; V was cut back by 5 bases and J by 5 bases. The CDR3 loop spans 15 amino acids. Germline CDR1 SGHVS, CDR2 FQNEAQ. Supplemented by reference TRBV7-8 and TRBJ1-1, the full variable domain reads GAGVSQSPRYKVAKRGQDVALRCDPISGHVSLFWYQQALGQGPEFLTYFQNEAQLDKSGLPSDRFFAERPEGSVSTLKIQRTQQEDSAVYLCASSPDLQGWTEAFFGQGTRLTVV.

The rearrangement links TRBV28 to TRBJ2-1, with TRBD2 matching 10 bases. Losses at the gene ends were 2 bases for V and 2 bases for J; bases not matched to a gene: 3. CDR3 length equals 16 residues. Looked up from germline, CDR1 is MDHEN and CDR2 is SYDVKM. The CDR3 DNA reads TGTGCCAGCAGTTTAGTTGGGACTAGCGCCTACAATGAGCAGTTCTTC. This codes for CASSLVGTSAYNEQFF.

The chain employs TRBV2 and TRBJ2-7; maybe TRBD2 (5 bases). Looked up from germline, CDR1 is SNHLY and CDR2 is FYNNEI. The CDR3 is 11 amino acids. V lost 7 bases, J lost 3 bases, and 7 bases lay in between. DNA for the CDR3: TGTGCCAGCATGGGGAGCTACGAGCAGTACTTC. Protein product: CASMGSYEQYF.

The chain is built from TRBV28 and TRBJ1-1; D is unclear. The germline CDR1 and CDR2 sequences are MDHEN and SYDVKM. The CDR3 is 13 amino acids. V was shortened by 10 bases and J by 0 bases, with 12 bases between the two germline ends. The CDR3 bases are TGTGCCACCCAATGGGCTATGAACACTGAAGCTTTCTTT. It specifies CATQWAMNTEAFF.

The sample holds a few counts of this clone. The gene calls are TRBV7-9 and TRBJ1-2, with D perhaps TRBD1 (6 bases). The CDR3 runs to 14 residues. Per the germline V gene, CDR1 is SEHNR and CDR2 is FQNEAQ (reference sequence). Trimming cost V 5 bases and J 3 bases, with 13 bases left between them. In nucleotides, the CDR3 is TGTGCCAGCAGCGCCCGACAGGTGGACTATGGCTACACCTTC. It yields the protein CASSARQVDYGYTF.

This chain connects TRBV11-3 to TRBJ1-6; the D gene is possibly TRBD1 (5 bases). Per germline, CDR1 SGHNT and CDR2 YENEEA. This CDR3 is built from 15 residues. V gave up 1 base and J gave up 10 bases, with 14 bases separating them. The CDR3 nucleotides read TGTGCCAGCAGCTTAGTTCCGGGGGTAGACTCACCCCTCCACTTT. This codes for CASSLVPGVDSPLHF. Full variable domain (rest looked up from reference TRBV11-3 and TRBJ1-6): EAGVVQSPRYKIIEKKQPVAFWCNPISGHNTLYWYLQNLGQGPELLIRYENEEAVDDSQLPKDRFSAERLKGVDSTLKIQPAELGDSAVYLCASSLVPGVDSPLHFGNGTRLTVT.

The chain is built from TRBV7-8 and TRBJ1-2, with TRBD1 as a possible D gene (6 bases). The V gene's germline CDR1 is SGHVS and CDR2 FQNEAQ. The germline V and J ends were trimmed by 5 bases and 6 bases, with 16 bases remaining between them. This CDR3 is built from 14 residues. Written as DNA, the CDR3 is TGTGCCAGCAGCCCTACCTACGGGACACATGGCTACACCTTC. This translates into CASSPTYGTHGYTF.

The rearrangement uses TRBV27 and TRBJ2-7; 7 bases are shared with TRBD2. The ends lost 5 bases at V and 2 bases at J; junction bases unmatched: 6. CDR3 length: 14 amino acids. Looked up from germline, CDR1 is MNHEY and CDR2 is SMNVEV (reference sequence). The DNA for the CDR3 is TGTGCCAGCAGTCTCGCAGCGGGGCCCTACGAGCAGTACTTC. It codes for CASSLAAGPYEQYF.

The DNA of the CDR3 is TGTGCCAGCAGCTTTACAGATTTTACCGAAAAACTGTTTTTT. Its protein is CASSFTDFTEKLFF. J is TRBJ1-4 and V is TRBV5-8; D not resolved. The V end lost 2 bases, the J end lost 8 bases, and 13 bases lay between the germline ends. Germline CDR1 reads SGHTS; CDR2 reads YDEGEE. This CDR3 has 14 residues.

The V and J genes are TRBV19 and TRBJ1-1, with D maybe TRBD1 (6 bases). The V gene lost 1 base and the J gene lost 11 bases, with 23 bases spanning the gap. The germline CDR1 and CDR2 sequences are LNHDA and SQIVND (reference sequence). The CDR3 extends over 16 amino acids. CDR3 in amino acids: CASSIGKAGALTRAFF. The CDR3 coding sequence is TGTGCCAGTAGTATAGGAAAAGCAGGGGCCCTAACTCGGGCTTTCTTT.

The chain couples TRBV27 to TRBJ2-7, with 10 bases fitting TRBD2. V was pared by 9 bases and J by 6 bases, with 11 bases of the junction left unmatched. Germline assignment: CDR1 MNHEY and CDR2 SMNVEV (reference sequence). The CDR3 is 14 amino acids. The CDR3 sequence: CASSLAGDGVEQYF. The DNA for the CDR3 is TGTGCCAGTTCCCTAGCGGGAGATGGGGTCGAGCAGTACTTC.

CDR3 DNA sequence: TGTGCCAGCAGCCCGGGGACAGGCTCGTTAGCTGGCTACACCTTC. As protein: CASSPGTGSLAGYTF. This chain joins TRBV9 and TRBJ1-2; TRBD1 agrees at 8 bases. The V and J ends lost 4 bases and 7 bases, in that order; junction bases with no gene match: 12. The CDR3 totals 15 residues. The germline V gene has CDR1 SGDLS and CDR2 YYNGEE.

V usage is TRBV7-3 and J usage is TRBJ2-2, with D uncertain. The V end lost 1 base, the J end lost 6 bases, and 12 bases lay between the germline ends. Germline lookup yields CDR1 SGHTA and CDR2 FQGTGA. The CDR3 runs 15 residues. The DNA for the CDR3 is TGTGCCAGCAGCTTAAATGACTTCGGCCCCGGGGAGCTGTTTTTT. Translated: CASSLNDFGPGELFF.

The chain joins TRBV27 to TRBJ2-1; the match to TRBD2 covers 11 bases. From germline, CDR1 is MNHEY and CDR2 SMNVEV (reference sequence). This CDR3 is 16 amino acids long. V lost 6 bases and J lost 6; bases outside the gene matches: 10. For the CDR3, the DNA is TGTGCCAGCAGCTGGGGACAGGGACTAGCGGCCAATGAGCAGTTCTTC. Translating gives CASSWGQGLAANEQFF.

The CDR3: CASSGPSYGYTF. The CDR3 region has the DNA TGTGCCAGTTCAGGGCCTAGCTATGGCTACACCTTC. The chain employs TRBV28 and TRBJ1-2; the D gene is possibly TRBD1 (5 bases). V lost 9 bases to trimming and J lost 4 bases, with 12 bases between them. The CDR3 is 12 amino acids. From germline, CDR1 is MDHEN and CDR2 SYDVKM.

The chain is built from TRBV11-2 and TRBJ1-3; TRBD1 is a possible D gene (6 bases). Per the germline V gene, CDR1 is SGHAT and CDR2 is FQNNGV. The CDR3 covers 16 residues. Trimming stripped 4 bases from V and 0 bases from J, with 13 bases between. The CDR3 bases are TGTGCCAGCAGCTGGGGGCTCGCCGCCTCTGGAAACACCATATATTTT. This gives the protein CASSWGLAASGNTIYF.

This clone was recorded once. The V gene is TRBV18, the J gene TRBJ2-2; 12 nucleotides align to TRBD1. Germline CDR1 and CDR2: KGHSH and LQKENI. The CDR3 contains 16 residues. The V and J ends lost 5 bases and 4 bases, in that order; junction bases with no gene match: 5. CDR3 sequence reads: CASSSGTGGPTGELFF. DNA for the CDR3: TGTGCCAGCTCATCTGGGACAGGGGGCCCCACCGGGGAGCTGTTTTTT. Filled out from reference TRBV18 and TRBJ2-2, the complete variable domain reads NAGVMQNPRHLVRRRGQEARLRCSPMKGHSHVYWYRQLPEEGLKFMVYLQKENIIDESGMPKERFSAEFPKEGPSILRIQQVVRGDSAAYFCASSSGTGGPTGELFFGEGSRLTVL.

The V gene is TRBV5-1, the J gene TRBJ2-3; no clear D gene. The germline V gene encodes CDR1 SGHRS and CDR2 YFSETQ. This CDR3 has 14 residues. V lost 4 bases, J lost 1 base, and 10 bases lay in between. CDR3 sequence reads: CASSAVARTDTQYF. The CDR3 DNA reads TGCGCCAGCAGCGCAGTTGCCCGCACAGATACGCAGTATTTT.

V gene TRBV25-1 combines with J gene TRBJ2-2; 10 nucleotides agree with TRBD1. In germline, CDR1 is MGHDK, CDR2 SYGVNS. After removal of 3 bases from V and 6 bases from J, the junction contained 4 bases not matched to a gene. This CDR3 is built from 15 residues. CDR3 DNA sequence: TGTGCCAGCAGTGATCGACAGGGGGCTTCCGGGGAGCTGTTTTTT. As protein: CASSDRQGASGELFF. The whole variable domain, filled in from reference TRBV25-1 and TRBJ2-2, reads EADIYQTPRYLVIGTGKKITLECSQTMGHDKMYWYQQDPGMELHLIHYSYGVNSTEKGDLSSESTVSRIRTEHFPLTLESARPSHTSQYLCASSDRQGASGELFFGEGSRLTVL.

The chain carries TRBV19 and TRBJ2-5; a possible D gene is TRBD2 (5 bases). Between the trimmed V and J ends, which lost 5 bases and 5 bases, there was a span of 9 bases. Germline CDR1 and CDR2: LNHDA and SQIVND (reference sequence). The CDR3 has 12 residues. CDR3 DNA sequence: TGTGCCAGTAGTGAGGGTGCGGAGACCCAGTACTTC. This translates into CASSEGAETQYF.

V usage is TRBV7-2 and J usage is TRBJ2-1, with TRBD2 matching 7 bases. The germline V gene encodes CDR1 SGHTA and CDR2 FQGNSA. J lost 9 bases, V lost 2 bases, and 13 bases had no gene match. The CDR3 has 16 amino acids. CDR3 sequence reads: CASSLLETRLAGEQFF. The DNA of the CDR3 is TGTGCCAGCAGCTTACTAGAAACAAGACTAGCAGGTGAGCAGTTCTTC.

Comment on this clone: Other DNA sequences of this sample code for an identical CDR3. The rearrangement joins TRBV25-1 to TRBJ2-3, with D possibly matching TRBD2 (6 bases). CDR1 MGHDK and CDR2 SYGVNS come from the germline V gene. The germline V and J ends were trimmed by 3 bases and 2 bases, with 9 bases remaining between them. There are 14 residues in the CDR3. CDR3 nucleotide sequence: TGTGCCAGCAGTGAGGCGGGGTCCACAGATACGCAGTATTTT. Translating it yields CASSEAGSTDTQYF.

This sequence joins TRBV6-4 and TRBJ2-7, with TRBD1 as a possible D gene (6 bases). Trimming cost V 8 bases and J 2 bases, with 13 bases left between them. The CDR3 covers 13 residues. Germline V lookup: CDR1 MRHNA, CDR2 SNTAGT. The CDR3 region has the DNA TGTGCCAGCCTGGACAGAACCGCCTACGAGCAGTACTTC. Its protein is CASLDRTAYEQYF.

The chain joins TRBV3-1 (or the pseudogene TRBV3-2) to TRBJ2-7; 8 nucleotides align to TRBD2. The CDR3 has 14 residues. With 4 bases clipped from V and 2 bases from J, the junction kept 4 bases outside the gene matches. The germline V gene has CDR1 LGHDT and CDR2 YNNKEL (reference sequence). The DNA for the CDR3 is TGTGCCAGCAGCCTCGGACTAGCAGCCTACGAGCAGTACTTC. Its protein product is CASSLGLAAYEQYF.

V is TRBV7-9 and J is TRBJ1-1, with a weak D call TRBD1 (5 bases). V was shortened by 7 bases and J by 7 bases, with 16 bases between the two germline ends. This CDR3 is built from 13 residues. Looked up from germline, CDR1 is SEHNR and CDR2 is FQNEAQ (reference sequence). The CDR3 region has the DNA TGTGCCAGCACCTCAGGGTTACGGGTTGAAGCTTTCTTT. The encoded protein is CASTSGLRVEAFF.

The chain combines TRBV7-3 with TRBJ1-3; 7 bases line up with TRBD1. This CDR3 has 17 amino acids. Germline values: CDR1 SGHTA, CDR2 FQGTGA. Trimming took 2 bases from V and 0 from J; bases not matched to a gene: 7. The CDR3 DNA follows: TGTGCCAGCAGCTTAGGAGGGGGCCAGAGCTCTGGAAACACCATATATTTT. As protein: CASSLGGGQSSGNTIYF.

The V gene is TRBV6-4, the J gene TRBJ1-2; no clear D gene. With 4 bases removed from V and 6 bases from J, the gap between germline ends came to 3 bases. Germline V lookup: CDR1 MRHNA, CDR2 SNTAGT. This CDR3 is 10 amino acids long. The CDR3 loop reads CASSVNGYTF. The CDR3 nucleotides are TGTGCCAGCAGTGTTAATGGCTACACCTTC.

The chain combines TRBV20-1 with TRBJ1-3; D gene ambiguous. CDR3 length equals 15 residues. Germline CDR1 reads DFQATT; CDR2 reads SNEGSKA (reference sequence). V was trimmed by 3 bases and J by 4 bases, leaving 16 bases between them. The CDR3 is CSASEGQASGNTIYF. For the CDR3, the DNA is TGCAGTGCTAGTGAGGGCCAGGCATCGGGAAACACCATATATTTT.